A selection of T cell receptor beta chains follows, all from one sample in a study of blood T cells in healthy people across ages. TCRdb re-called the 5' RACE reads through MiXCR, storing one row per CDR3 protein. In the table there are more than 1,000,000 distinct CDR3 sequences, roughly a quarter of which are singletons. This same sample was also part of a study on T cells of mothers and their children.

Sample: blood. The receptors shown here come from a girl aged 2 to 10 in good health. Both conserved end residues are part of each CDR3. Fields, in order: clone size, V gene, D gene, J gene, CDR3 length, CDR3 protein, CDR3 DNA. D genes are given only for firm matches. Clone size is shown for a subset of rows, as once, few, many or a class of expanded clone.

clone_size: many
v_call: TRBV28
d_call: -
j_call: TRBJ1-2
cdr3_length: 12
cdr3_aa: CASSEQNYGYTF
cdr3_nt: TGTGCCAGCAGTGAACAGAACTATGGCTACACCTTC

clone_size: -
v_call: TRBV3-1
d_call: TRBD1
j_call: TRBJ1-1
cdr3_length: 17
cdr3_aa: CASSFRQGAAMNTEAFF
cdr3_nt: TGTGCCAGCAGCTTCCGACAGGGGGCCGCGATGAACACTGAAGCTTTCTTT

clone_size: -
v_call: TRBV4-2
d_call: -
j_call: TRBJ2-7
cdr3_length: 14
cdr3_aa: CASSQEDPAYEQYF
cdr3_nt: TGTGCCAGCAGCCAAGAGGATCCCGCCTACGAGCAGTACTTC

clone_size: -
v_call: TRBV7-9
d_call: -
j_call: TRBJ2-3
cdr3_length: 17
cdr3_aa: CASSLRSSASSTDTQYF
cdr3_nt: TGTGCCAGCAGCTTACGGTCCTCGGCCTCTAGCACAGATACGCAGTATTTT

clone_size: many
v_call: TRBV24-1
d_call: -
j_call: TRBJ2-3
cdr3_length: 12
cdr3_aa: CATSDLPDTQYF
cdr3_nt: TGTGCCACCAGTGATTTACCAGATACGCAGTATTTT

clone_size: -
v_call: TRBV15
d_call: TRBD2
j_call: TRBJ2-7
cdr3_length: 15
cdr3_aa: CATSPERESSYEQYF
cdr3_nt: TGTGCCACCAGCCCTGAGCGGGAGTCATCCTACGAGCAGTACTTC

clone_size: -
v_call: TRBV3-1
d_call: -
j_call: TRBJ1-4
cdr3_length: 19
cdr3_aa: CASSQEARRPDSANEKLFF
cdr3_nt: TGTGCCAGCAGCCAAGAAGCCAGACGGCCAGACTCAGCTAATGAAAAACTGTTTTTT

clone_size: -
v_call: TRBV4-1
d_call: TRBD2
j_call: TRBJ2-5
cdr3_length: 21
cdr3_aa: CASSQVIVGLAGGLGRETQYF
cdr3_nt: TGCGCCAGCAGCCAAGTCATAGTGGGACTAGCGGGAGGGCTAGGTAGAGAGACCCAGTACTTC

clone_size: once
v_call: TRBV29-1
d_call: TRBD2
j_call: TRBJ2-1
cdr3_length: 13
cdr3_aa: CSVEGLGLNEQFF
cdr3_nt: TGCAGCGTTGAGGGACTAGGGTTGAATGAGCAGTTCTTC

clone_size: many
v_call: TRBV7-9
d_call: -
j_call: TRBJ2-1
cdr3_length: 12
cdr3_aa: CASSFSYNEQFF
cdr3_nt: TGCGCCAGCAGCTTCTCCTACAATGAGCAGTTCTTC

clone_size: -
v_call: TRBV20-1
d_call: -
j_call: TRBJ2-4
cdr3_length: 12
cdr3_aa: CSAAGVKNIQYF
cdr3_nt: TGCAGTGCCGCCGGGGTCAAAAACATTCAGTACTTC

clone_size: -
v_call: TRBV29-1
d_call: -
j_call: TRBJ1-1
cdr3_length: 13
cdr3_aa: CSGRGTENTEAFF
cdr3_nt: TGCAGCGGACGAGGCACCGAGAACACTGAAGCTTTCTTT

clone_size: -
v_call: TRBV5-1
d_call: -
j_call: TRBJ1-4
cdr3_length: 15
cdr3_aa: CASSLDLGPNEKLLF
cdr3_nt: TGCGCCAGCAGCTTGGATTTGGGTCCTAATGAAAAACTGCTTTTT

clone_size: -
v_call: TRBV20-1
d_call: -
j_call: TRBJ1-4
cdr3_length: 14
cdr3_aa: CSATQTRPNEKLFF
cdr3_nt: TGCAGTGCTACCCAGACCCGGCCGAATGAAAAACTGTTTTTT

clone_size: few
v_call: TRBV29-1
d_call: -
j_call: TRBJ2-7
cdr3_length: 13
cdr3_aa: CSVVGFNSYEQYF
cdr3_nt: TGCAGCGTTGTAGGGTTCAACTCCTACGAGCAGTACTTC

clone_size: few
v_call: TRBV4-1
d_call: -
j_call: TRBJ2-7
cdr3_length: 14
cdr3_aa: CASSPTRGGYEQYF
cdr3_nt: TGCGCCAGCAGCCCGACGCGAGGGGGCTACGAGCAGTACTTC

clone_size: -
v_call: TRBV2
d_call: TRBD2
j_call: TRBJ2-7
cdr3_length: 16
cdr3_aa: CASSENSLAGSDEQYF
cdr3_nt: TGTGCCAGCAGTGAAAATTCTCTAGCGGGAAGCGACGAGCAGTACTTC

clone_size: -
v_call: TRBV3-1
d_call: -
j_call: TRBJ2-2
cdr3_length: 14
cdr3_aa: CATRMAAATGELFF
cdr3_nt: TGTGCAACTCGAATGGCAGCAGCTACCGGGGAGCTGTTTTTT

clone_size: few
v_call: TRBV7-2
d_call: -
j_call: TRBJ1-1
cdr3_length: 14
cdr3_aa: CASSLSIGYLEAFF
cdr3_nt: TGTGCCAGCAGCTTAAGTATAGGGTACCTTGAAGCTTTCTTT

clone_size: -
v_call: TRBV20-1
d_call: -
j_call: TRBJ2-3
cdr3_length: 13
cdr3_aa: CSAPTENTDTQYF
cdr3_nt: TGCAGTGCACCGACAGAAAACACAGATACGCAGTATTTT

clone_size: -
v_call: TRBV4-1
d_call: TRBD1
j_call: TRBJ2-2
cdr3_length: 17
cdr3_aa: CASSLMSGGVGTGELFF
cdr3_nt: TGCGCCAGCAGCTTGATGTCAGGGGGAGTAGGCACCGGGGAGCTGTTTTTT

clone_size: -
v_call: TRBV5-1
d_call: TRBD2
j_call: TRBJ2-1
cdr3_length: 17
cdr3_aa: CASSLGLAGGNYNEQFF
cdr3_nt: TGCGCCAGCAGCTTGGGACTAGCGGGAGGGAACTACAATGAGCAGTTCTTC

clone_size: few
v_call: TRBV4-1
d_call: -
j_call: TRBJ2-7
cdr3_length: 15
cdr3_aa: CASSQDRARADEQYF
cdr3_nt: TGCGCCAGCAGCCAAGACAGGGCCAGAGCGGACGAGCAGTACTTC

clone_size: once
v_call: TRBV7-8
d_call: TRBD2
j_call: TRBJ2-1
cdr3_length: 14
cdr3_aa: CASSLMGLDNEQFF
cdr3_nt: TGTGCCAGCAGCTTAATGGGACTAGACAATGAGCAGTTCTTC

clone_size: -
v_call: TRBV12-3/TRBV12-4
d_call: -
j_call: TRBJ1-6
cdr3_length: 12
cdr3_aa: CASSLDKSPLHF
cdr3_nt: TGTGCCAGCAGTCTTGACAAATCACCCCTCCACTTT

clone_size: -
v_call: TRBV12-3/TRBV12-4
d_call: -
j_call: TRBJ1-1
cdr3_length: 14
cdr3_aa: CASSSTGFNTEAFF
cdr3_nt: TGTGCCAGCAGTTCGACAGGTTTTAACACTGAAGCTTTCTTT